This T cell receptor (beta chain) originates from a study of beta chain features in type 1 diabetes. The wider study: Patients shared similar age, gender and cell yields with healthy donors.

Sorted CD4+ subsets: naive, central memory, regulatory, stem cell-like memory (CD45RO/CCR7/CD25/CD127/CD95/CD27 panel). The entirety of the isolated RNA underwent reverse transcription, so expressed TCRB transcripts were sequenced. Assay: immunoSEQ multiplex PCR; the TCRdb copy retains only in-frame clones and omits some. The sample has approximately 470,000 clones, about 32% seen once. The CDR3 length is 14 residues. The germline V and J ends were trimmed by 4 bases and 1 base, with 11 bases remaining between them. Looked up from germline, CDR1 is SGHNT and CDR2 is YYREEE (reference sequence). The chain is built from TRBV5-4 and TRBJ2-5, with D maybe TRBD2 (6 bases). The origin of this receptor is a man aged 18 to 29 in good health. The sample taken for sequencing was naive CD4+ T cells from blood. The CDR3 region is CASSTGTPQETQYF. CDR3 coding DNA: TGTGCCAGCAGCACCGGGACTCCCCAAGAGACCCAGTACTTC.